The T cell receptor beta chain under discussion was sequenced for a study of T-cell reconstitution after alpha-beta-depleted transplantation in children. Notes on the study in general: Several patients had high TCRbeta diversity at day 60; it came from surviving recipient T cells and thymic progenitors. After transplant, at about two months, alpha-beta T cells were reportedly derived from several hundred expanded graft clones. T cells produced anew were the main source of T-cell counts and diversity one year after transplant.

The TCRbeta library incorporated unique molecular identifiers. TCRdb re-analysed the PCR reads in MiXCR, keeping a single row per CDR3 protein. Of 400,000 to 450,000 distinct CDR3 sequences listed, around two fifths are singletons. V lost 5 bases to trimming and J lost 7 bases, with 11 bases between them. Germline V lookup: CDR1 MNHEY, CDR2 SVGEGT. The CDR3 has 12 amino acids. On this clonotype: Its target is not known.

This TCR was sampled from a girl between 2 and 10 years old with aplastic anemia, due to receive a stem cell transplant. The sample here was PBMCs, taken before TCRalphabeta/CD19-depleted stem cell transplant. The chain uses TRBV6-2 or TRBV6-3 and TRBJ2-5; D is uncertain. CDR3 amino acids: CASSPPLGTQYF. The CDR3 nucleotides are TGTGCCAGCAGTCCTCCCCTCGGGACCCAGTACTTC.